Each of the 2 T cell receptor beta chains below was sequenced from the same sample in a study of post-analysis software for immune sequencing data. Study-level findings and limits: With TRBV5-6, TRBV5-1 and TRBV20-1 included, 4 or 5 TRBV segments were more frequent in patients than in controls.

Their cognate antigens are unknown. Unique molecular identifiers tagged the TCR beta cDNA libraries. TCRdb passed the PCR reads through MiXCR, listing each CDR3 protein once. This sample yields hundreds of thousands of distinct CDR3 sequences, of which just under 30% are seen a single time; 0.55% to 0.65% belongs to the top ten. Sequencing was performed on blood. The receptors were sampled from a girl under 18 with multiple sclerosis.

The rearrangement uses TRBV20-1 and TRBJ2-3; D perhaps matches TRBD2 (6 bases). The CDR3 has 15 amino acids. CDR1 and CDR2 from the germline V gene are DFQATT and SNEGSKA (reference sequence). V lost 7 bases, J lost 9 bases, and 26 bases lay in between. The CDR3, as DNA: TGCAGTGTCAGAAGCCGGGACTCCATCTCAGGGACGCAGTATTTT. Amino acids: CSVRSRDSISGTQYF.

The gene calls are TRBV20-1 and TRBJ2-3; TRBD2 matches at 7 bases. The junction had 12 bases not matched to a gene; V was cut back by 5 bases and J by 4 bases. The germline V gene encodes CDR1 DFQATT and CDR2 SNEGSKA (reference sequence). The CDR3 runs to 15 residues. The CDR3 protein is CSAFSREGLPDTQYF. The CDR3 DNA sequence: TGCAGTGCTTTCTCCAGGGAGGGCCTCCCAGATACGCAGTATTTT.